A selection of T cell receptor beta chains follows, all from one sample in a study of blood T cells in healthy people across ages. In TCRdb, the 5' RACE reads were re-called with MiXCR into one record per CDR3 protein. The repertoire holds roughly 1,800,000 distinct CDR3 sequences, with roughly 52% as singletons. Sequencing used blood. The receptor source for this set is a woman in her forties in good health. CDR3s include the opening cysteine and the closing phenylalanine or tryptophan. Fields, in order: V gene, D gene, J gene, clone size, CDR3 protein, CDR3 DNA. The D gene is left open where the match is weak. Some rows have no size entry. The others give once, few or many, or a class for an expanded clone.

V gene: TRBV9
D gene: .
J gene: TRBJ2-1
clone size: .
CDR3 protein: CASSVDPASYNEQFF
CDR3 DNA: TGTGCCAGCAGCGTAGATCCAGCATCCTACAATGAGCAGTTCTTC

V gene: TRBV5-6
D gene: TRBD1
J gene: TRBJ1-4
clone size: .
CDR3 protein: CASSSGQGVPTNEKLFF
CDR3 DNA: TGTGCCAGCAGCTCGGGACAGGGGGTTCCGACTAATGAAAAACTGTTTTTT

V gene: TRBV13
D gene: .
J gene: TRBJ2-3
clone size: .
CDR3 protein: CASRHKRGDTQYF
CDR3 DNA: TGTGCCAGCCGACATAAGAGGGGGGATACGCAGTATTTT

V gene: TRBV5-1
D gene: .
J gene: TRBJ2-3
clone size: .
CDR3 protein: CASSLGTAATDTQYF
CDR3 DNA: TGCGCCAGCAGCTTGGGGACCGCCGCAACAGATACGCAGTATTTT

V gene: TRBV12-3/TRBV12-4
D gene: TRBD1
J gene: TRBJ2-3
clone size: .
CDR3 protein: CASSFVGTGPTDTQYF
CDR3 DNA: TGTGCCAGCAGTTTCGTCGGGACAGGCCCCACAGATACGCAGTATTTT

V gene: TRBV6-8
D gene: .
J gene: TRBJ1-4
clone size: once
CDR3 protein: CASTYERGATNEKLFF
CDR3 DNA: TGTGCCAGCACCTACGAGAGGGGAGCAACTAATGAAAAACTGTTTTTT

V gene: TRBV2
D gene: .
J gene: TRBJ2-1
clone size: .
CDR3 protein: CASIDSHNEQFF
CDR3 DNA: TGTGCCAGCATTGACAGCCACAATGAGCAGTTCTTC

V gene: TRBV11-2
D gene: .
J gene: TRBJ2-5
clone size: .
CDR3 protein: CASSPASMGETQYF
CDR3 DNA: TGTGCCAGCAGCCCTGCCTCTATGGGAGAGACCCAGTACTTC

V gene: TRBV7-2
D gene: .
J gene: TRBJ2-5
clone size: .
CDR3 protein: CASRNTGWQETQYF
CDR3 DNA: TGTGCCAGCAGAAATACAGGGTGGCAAGAGACCCAGTACTTC

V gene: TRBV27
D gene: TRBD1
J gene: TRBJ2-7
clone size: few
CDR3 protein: CASSLFPGQGFDEQYF
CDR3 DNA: TGTGCCAGCAGTTTATTCCCGGGACAGGGGTTCGACGAGCAGTACTTC

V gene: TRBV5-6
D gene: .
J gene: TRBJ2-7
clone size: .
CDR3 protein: CASRVWGNHYEQYF
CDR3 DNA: TGTGCCAGCAGGGTTTGGGGCAACCACTACGAGCAGTACTTC

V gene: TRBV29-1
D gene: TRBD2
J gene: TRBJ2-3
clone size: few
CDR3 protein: CSHRSLAAGGPSTDTQYF
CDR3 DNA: TGCAGCCATAGAAGTCTAGCGGCGGGCGGACCTAGCACAGATACGCAGTATTTT

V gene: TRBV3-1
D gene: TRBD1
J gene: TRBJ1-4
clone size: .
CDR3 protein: CASSGDSRNEKLFF
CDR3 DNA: TGTGCCAGCAGCGGGGACAGCCGGAATGAAAAACTGTTTTTT

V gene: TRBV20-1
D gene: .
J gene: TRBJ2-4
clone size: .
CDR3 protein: CSAPANSMNIQYF
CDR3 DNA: TGCAGTGCCCCTGCTAATAGTATGAACATTCAGTACTTC

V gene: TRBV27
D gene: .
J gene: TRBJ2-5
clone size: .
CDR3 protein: CASSSDSRETQYF
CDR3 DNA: TGTGCCAGCAGTTCGGACAGTCGAGAGACCCAGTACTTC

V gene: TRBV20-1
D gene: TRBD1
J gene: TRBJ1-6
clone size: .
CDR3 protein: CSARDLRDRGGAPLHF
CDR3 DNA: TGCAGTGCTAGAGATCTTCGTGACAGGGGCGGTGCACCCCTCCACTTT

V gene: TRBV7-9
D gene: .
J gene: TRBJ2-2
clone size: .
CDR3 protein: CASSLATHRERITGELFF
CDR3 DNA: TGTGCCAGCAGCTTAGCGACACACAGGGAGAGGATCACCGGGGAGCTGTTTTTT

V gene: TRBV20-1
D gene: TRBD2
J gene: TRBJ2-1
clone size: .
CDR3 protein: CSARAGTSPGNEQFF
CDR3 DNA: TGCAGTGCTAGAGCCGGGACTAGCCCGGGCAATGAGCAGTTCTTC

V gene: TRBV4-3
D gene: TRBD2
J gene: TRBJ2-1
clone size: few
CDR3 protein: CASSHAIPSGGGRNEQFF
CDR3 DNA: TGCGCCAGCAGCCACGCAATCCCTAGCGGGGGGGGACGGAATGAGCAGTTCTTC

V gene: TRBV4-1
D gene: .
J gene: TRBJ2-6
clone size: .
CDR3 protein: CASSQESMCGANVLTF
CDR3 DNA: TGCGCCAGCAGCCAAGAATCGATGTGTGGGGCCAACGTCCTGACTTTC

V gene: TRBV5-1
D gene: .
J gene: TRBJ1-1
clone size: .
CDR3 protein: CASSLGNTGLDTEAFF
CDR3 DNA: TGCGCCAGCAGCTTGGGTAATACAGGGTTGGACACTGAAGCTTTCTTT

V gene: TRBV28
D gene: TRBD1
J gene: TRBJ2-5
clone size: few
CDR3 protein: CASSLGQGKPYF
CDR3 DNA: TGTGCCAGCAGTTTGGGACAGGGGAAGCCGTACTTC

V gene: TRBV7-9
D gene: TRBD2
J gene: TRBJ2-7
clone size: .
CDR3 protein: CASSLEWEGLSCEQYF
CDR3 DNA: TGTGCCAGCAGCTTAGAGTGGGAGGGGTTGTCCTGCGAGCAGTACTTC

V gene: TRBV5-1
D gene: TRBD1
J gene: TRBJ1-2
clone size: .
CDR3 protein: CASSSGQADYGYTF
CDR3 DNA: TGCGCCAGCAGTTCCGGACAGGCGGACTATGGCTACACCTTC

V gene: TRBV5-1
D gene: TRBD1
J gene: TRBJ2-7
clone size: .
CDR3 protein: CASSRDRNSYEQYF
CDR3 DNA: TGCGCCAGCAGTCGGGACAGGAACTCCTACGAGCAGTACTTC

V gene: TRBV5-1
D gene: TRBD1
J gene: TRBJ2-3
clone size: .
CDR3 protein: CASSGRQGGTDTQYF
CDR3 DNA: TGCGCCAGCAGCGGGAGACAGGGTGGCACAGATACGCAGTATTTT